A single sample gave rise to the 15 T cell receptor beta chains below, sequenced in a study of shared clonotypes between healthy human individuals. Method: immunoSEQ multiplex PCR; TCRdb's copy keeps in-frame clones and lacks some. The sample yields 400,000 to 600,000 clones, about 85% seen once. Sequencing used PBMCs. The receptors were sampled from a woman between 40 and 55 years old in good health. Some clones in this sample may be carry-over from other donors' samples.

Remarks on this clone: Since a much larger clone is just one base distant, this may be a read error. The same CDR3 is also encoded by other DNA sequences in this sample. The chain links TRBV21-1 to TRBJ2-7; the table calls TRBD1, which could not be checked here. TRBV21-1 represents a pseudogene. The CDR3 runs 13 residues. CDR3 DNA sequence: TGTGCCAGCAGCACACAGGGTCCCGACGAGCAATACTTC. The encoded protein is CASSTQGPDEQYF.

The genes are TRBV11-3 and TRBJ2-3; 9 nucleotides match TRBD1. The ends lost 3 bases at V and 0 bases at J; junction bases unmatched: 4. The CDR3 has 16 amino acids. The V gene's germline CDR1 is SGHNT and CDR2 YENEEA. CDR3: CASSFSTGGSTDTQYF. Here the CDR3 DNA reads TGTGCCAGCAGCTTTTCGACAGGGGGAAGCACAGATACGCAGTATTTT.

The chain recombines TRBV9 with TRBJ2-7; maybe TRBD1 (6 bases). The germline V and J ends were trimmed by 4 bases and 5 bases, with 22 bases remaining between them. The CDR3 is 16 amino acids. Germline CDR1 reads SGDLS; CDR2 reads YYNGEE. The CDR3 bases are TGTGCCAGCAGCCCAAACACAGGGATTGGAGTCCACGAGCAGTACTTC. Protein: CASSPNTGIGVHEQYF.

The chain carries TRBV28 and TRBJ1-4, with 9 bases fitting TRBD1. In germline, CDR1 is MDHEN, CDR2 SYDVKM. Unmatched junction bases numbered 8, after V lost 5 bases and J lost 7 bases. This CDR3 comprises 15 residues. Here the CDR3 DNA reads TGTGCCAGCAGTCCCACAGGGGGCCCTTTTGAAAAACTGTTTTTT. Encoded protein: CASSPTGGPFEKLFF.

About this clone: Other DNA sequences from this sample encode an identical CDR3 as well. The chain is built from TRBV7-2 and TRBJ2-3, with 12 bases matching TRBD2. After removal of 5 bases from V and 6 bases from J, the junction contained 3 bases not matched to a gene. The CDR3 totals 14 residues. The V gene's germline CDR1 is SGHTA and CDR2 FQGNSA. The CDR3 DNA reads TGTGCCAGCAGCCCTGGACTAGCGGGGGATACGCAGTATTTT. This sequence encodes CASSPGLAGDTQYF.

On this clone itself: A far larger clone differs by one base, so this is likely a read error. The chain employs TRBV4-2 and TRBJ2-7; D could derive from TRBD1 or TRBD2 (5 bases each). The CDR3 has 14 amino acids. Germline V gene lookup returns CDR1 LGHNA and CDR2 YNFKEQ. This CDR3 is CASSPPAPWDEQCF. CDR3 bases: TGTGCCAGCAGCCCCCCCGCCCCGTGGGACGAGCAGTGCTTC.

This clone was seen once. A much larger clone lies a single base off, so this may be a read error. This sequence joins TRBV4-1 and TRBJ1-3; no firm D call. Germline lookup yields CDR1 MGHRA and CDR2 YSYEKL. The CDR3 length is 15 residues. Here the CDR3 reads CASSQDRQPGNTIHF. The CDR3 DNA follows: TGCGCCAGCAGCCAAGACAGGCAGCCTGGAAACACCATACATTTT.

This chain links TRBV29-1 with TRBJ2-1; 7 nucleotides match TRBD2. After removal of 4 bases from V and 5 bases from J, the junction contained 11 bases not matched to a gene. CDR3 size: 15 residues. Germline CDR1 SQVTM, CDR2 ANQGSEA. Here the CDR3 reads CSVVGGNAIDNEQFF. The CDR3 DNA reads TGCAGCGTTGTGGGGGGGAATGCCATAGACAATGAGCAGTTCTTC.

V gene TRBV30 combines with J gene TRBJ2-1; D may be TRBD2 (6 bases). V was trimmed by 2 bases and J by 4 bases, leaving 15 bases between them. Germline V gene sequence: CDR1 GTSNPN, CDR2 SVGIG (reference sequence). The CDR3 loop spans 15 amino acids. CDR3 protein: CAWSFGRSGYNEQFF. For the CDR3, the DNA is TGTGCCTGGAGTTTCGGGAGAAGTGGGTACAATGAGCAGTTCTTC.

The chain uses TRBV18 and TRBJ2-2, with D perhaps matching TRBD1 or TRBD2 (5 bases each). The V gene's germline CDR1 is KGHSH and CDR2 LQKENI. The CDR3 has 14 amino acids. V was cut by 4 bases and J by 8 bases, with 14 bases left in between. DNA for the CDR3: TGTGCCAGCTCACTTGGGACCAGCCGAGGGGAGCTGTTTTTT. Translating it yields CASSLGTSRGELFF. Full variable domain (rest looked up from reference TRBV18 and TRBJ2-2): NAGVMQNPRHLVRRRGQEARLRCSPMKGHSHVYWYRQLPEEGLKFMVYLQKENIIDESGMPKERFSAEFPKEGPSILRIQQVVRGDSAAYFCASSLGTSRGELFFGEGSRLTVL.

CDR3 nucleotide sequence: TGCGCCAGCAGCTCGTCCACCGGGACTAGGGTCTACGAGCAGTACTTC. This codes for CASSSSTGTRVYEQYF. This chain links TRBV5-1 with TRBJ2-7; 8 nucleotides align to TRBD2. The V gene end was trimmed by 3 bases and the J gene end by 3 bases; junction bases not matched to a gene: 11. Germline loops: CDR1 SGHRS, CDR2 YFSETQ. The CDR3 covers 16 residues.

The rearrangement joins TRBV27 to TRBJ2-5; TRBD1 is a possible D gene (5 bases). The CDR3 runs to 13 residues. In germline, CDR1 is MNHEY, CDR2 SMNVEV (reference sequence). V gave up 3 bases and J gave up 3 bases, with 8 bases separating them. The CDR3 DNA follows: TGTGCCAGCAGTTTGCGCAGGGAAGAGACCCAGTACTTC. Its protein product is CASSLRREETQYF.

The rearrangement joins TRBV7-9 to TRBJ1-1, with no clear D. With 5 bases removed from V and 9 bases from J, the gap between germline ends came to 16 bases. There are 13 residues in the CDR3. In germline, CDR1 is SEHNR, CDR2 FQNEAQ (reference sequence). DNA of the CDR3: TGTGCCAGCAGCCGGGATGGGATACCAAAAGCTTTCTTT. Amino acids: CASSRDGIPKAFF.

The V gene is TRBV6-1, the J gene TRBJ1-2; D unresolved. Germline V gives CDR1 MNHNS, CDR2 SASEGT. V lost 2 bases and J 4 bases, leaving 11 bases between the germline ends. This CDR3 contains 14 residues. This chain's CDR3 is CASSERRQTYGYTF. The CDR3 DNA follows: TGTGCCAGCAGTGAAAGGCGGCAGACCTATGGCTACACCTTC.

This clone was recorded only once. The CDR3 loop is CASSFAATGTSRYEQYF. DNA of the CDR3: TGTGCCAGCAGCTTTGCCGCGACCGGGACTAGTAGATACGAGCAGTACTTC. The chain carries TRBV7-2 and TRBJ2-7; 8 bases agree with TRBD2. CDR3 length equals 17 residues. Germline V lookup: CDR1 SGHTA, CDR2 FQGNSA. Germline trimming cut 3 bases from V and 4 bases from J; bases unmatched to any gene: 14.